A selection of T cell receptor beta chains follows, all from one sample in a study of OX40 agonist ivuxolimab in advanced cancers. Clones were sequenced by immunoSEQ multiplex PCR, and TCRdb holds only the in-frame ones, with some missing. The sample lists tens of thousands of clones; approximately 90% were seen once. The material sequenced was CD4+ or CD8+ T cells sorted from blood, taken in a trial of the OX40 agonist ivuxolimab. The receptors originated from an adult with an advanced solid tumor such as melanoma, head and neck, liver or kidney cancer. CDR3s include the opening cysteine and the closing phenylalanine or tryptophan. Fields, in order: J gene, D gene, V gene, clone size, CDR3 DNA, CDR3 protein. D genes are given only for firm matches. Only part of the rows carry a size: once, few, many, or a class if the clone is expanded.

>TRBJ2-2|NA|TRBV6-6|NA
TGTGCCAGCAAACCGCGAGGGGCCGGGGAGCTGTTTTTT
CASKPRGAGELFF
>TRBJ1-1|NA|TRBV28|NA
TGTGCCACCAAACTCGGGGGGGGCACTGAAGCTTTCTTT
CATKLGGGTEAFF
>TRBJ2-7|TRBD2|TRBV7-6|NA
TGTGCCAGCAGCCGCGGACTAGGTGGTATGGAGCAGTACTTC
CASSRGLGGMEQYF
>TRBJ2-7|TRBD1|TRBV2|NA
TGTGCCAGCTATGGACAGGGGTCCTACGAGCAGTACTTC
CASYGQGSYEQYF
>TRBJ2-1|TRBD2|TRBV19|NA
TGTGCCAGTAGGCCCGGACTAGCCTCCTACAATGAGCAGTTCTTC
CASRPGLASYNEQFF
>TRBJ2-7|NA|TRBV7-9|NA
TGTGCCAGCAGCTTAGCCGGGGACTACGAGCAGTACTTC
CASSLAGDYEQYF
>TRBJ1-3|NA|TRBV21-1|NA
TGTGCCAGCAGCGACGGCCCGGATGTTGCTGGAAACACCATATATTTT
CASSDGPDVAGNTIYF
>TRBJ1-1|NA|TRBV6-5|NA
TGTGCCAGCAGTTACGCGTCAAGTACTGAAGCTTTCTTT
CASSYASSTEAFF
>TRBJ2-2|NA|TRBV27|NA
TGTGCCAGCAGTTTAGGCGGGACGAACACCGGGGAGCTGTTTTTT
CASSLGGTNTGELFF
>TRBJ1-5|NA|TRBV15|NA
TGTGCCACCAGACGAGGAGAAAGCAATCAGCCCCAGCATTTT
CATRRGESNQPQHF
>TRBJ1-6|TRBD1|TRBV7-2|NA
TGTGCCAGCAGCCGGACAGGAACGGCTTCACCCCTCCACTTT
CASSRTGTASPLHF
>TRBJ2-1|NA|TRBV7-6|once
TGTGCCAGCAGCTTATTTGGGGGTACGTCCTACAATGAGCAGTTCTTC
CASSLFGGTSYNEQFF
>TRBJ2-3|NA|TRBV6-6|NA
TGTGCCAGCAGTTATGTATCCGGGGTAACAGATACGCAGTATTTT
CASSYVSGVTDTQYF
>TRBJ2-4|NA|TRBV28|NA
TGTGCCAGCAGTTTAGGAGGGCCGGGGGACATTCAGTACTTC
CASSLGGPGDIQYF
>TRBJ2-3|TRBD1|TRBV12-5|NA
TGTGCTAGTGGGAAACCGGGACAGCCGAGCACAGATACGCAGTATTTT
CASGKPGQPSTDTQYF
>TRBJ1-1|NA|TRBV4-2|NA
TGTGCCAGCAGCCAATATGCGGGGGGGGCTAACACTGAAGCTTTCTTT
CASSQYAGGANTEAFF
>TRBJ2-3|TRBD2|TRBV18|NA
TGTGCCAGCTCACCACGCGGACTAGCGGGTAGCACAGATACGCAGTATTTT
CASSPRGLAGSTDTQYF
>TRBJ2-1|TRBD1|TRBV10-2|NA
TGCGCCAGCTGGGACAGGAGCGCCAGGACGCAGTTCTTC
CASWDRSARTQFF
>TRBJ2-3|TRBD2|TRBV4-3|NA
TGCGCCAGCAGGGAGGGGACTAGCCCTAGCACAGATACGCAGTATTTT
CASREGTSPSTDTQYF
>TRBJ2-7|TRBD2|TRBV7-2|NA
TGTGCCAGTAGCGGACTAGCGGGGTACACCTACGAGCAGTACTTC
CASSGLAGYTYEQYF
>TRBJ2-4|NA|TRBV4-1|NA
TGCGCCAGCAGCTCACGCATACAGGGTTCAGGGAACATTCAGTACTTC
CASSSRIQGSGNIQYF
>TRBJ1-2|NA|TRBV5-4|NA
TGTGCCAGCAGCTGGGATGAGGATGGCTACACCTTC
CASSWDEDGYTF
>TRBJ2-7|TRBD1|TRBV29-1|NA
TGCAGCGTTGAAGACAGGGGGTACGAGCAGTACTTC
CSVEDRGYEQYF
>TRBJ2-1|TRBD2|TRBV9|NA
TGTGCCAGCAGCGACGGGACTAGCGGTTACAATGAGCAGTTCTTC
CASSDGTSGYNEQFF
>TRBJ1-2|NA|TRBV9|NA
TGTGCCAGCAGCGTAAGTGACAGCATATTAAACTATGGCTACACCTTC
CASSVSDSILNYGYTF
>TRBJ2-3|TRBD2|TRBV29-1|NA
TGCAGCGTTGAAGATGGTCTAGCGGGGGGATACACAGATACGCAGTATTTT
CSVEDGLAGGYTDTQYF
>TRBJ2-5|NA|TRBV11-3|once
TGTGCCAGCAGCTCCGGACTCTTTGAGACCCAGTACTTC
CASSSGLFETQYF
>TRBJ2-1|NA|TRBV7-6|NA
TGTGCCAGCAGCTTAGCTTGGGAAAGAGAGCAGTTCTTC
CASSLAWEREQFF
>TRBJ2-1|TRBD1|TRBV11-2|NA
TGTGCCAGCAGCTTAGTCTTCCGTATCCGGGACAGGAGACCCGAGTCGCAGTTCTTC
CASSLVFRIRDRRPESQFF
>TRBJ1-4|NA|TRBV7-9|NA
TGTGCCAGCAGCTCCCCGACAGCTAATGAAAAACTGTTTTTT
CASSSPTANEKLFF
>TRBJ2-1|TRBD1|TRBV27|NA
TGTGCCAGCGGACCCGGGACAGAGCCCGTGGAGCAGTTCTTC
CASGPGTEPVEQFF
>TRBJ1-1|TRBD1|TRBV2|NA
TGTGCCAGCAGAAAAGAGACAGGGTTGAACACTGAAGCTTTCTTT
CASRKETGLNTEAFF
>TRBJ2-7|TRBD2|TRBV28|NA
TGTGCCAGCAGTTTGGATCGACTAGCTGGCTACGAGCAGTACTTC
CASSLDRLAGYEQYF
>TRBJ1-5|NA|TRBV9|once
TGTGCCAGCAGCGTAGGGGGAGGGTTTCAGCCCCAGCATTTT
CASSVGGGFQPQHF
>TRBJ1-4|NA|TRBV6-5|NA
TGTGCCAGCAGTTACTCTGGAGAAAAACTGTTTTTT
CASSYSGEKLFF
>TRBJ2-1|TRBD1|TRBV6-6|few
TGTGCCAGCAGTTACTCTGGGACAGGAGGCAATGAGCAGTTCTTC
CASSYSGTGGNEQFF
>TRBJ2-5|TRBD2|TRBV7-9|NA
TGTGCCAGCAGTTATAGCGGGGGGATTAGGGAGACCCAGTACTTC
CASSYSGGIRETQYF
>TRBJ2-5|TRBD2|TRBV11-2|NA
TGTGCCAGCCTCGGACTAGCGGGAGGAGGGGAAGAGACCCAGTACTTC
CASLGLAGGGEETQYF
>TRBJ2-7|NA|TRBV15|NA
TGTGCCACCAGCAGCCGGGACATCCCCTCCTACGAGCAGTACTTC
CATSSRDIPSYEQYF
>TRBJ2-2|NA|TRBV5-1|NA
TGCGCCAGCAGTCCTTCCGGGACGACGAACACCGGGGAGCTGTTTTTT
CASSPSGTTNTGELFF
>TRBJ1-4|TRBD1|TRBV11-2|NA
TGTGCCAGCAGCTTATGGACAGGGGATGAAAAACTGTTTTTT
CASSLWTGDEKLFF
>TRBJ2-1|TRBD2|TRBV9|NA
TGTGCCAGCAGCACACGCGGGAGTCGGTACAATGAGCAGTTCTTC
CASSTRGSRYNEQFF